What follows is one TCR beta chain and its context. This clone's antigen is unknown. Per-base quality was not reported, and no clone a single base away is much larger than it. The sample is drawn from a study of siplizumab effects on memory and regulatory T cells (dated by TCRdb to 2018 to 2020). In terms of the full investigation: The study examined how the anti-CD2 antibody siplizumab affects alloreactive T-cell subsets in allogeneic mixed lymphocyte reactions built from human PBMCs.

The CDR3 goes from the cysteine to the phenylalanine over 15 residues. The retained sequence is limited to the CDR3, 45 bases, with the frame set at the first base. For CDR1 and CDR2, the germline V gene (reference sequence) lists LNHNV and YYDKDF. V and J lose 5 bases and 1 base, and a span of 12 bases separates them. What the study reported, not specific to this receptor: Siplizumab significantly lowered the cumulative frequency of alloreactive sequences that could be traced to unstimulated CD4+ memory T cells. Sequences below about 10^-5 frequency were poorly captured, so only a minor fraction of alloreactive clones could be mapped to unstimulated subsets. About 75-97% of proliferating CD4+ or CD8+ clones could not be given a naive or memory phenotype. In reactions with siplizumab, an average of about 69% of mappable alloreactive CD4+ clones were Treg-derived, compared with about 27% in control reactions. Unstimulated naive T cells appeared more diverse than memory T cells, and naive cells seemed to contribute substantially to the alloresponse. No functional confirmation was obtained for the suppressive function of proliferating Tregs from siplizumab cultures.

TCRbeta CDR3 sequencing was performed on sorted unstimulated T cells and on proliferating T cells recovered from mixed lymphocyte reactions. Fresh whole blood from 9 to 10 HLA-typed healthy donors served as the source for isolating PBMCs. To map where alloreactive clones came from, CD4+ non-regulatory T cells in the unstimulated state were FACS-sorted. The library was built by means of the immunoSEQ multiplex PCR assay. Each sample had 90,000 to 100,000 TCR templates assayed by the deep sequencing platform. Genomic DNA extracted from sorted T cells was used for TCRbeta CDR3 sequencing. The paper's data handling went like this. The R programming language was used for clonal analysis of TCRbeta CDR3 data. Alloreactive CD4+ and CD8+ clones were identified by comparing unstimulated samples to CFSE-low samples taken after the reaction. Regulatory or non-regulatory origin of alloreactive CD4+ clones was assigned by matching sequences to the sorted unstimulated Treg and non-Treg repertoires. Here the immuneACCESS table is served through TCRdb, limited to in-frame sequences with V and J called. Missing clones are a known gap in these copies; in checked studies unresolved V genes cover under half, and the rest lacks a known reason. For V, J and clone size, that table is used; D and trimming come from the DNA. This sample lists about 120,000 clones; less than 95% were detected once. The ten biggest clones cover around 1.7% of the sample.

The sequenced sample was non-Treg CD4+ T cells sorted from blood. Per the publication, the cell subset or site label means: FACS-sorted unstimulated CD4+ non-regulatory T cells. The chain is made from TRBV15 and TRBJ2-1, and possibly TRBD2, on 6 matching bases. This receptor was taken from a human donor in good health. The DNA sequence is TGTGCCACCAGCGTCGGGGGAGGTTCCTACAATGAGCAGTTCTTC. Translated, it reads CATSVGGGSYNEQFF.